This note documents a single T cell receptor (beta chain) sequence. The sample belongs to a study of chemoradiotherapy in HPV16-positive cancers. Produced via immunoSEQ multiplex PCR; TCRdb's table is partial and in-frame only. The sample yields roughly 28,000 clones, 91% seen once. The CDR3 runs 15 residues. V dropped 3 bases and J dropped 8; count of bases not matched to a gene: 2. The V gene's germline CDR1 is MNHEY and CDR2 SMNVEV (reference sequence). The source is a human donor with HPV-associated anogenital cancer. The V call is TRBV27, the J call TRBJ2-1; 15 nucleotides agree with TRBD2. The specimen comprised blood, sampled from a patient who underwent chemoradiotherapy. For the CDR3, the DNA is TGTGCCAGCAGTTTGGGACTAGCGGGAGGTGATGAGCAGTTCTTC. This codes for CASSLGLAGGDEQFF.